A selection of T cell receptor beta chains follows, all from one sample in a study of blood T cell repertoires in COVID-19. TCRdb keeps only in-frame clones here, not all; method: immunoSEQ multiplex PCR. The top ten clones hold almost 6.5% of a sample with roughly 50,000 clones, more than 70% of them seen once. Sequences were obtained from peripheral blood. These receptor sequences come from a man in his fifties or sixties with acute or convalescent COVID-19. Each CDR3 is given with its conserved first and last residue. The order of the fields is J gene, V gene, D gene, clone size, CDR3 DNA, CDR3 protein. The D gene is left open where the match is weak. The size of a clone is reported for some rows only, either as once, few or many, or as a class for expanded clones.

j_gene: TRBJ1-1; v_gene: TRBV18; d_gene: NA; abundance: NA; CDR3nt: TGTGCCAGCTCACCTTCCACAGGGAGTGTAAAAGCTTTCTTT; CDR3aa: CASSPSTGSVKAFF
j_gene: TRBJ2-1; v_gene: TRBV6-5; d_gene: TRBD2; abundance: NA; CDR3nt: TGTGCCAGCAGTTACTCGCGGGAGGGCCCTCGGTACGTGCAGTTCTTC; CDR3aa: CASSYSREGPRYVQFF
j_gene: TRBJ1-6; v_gene: TRBV25-1; d_gene: NA; abundance: NA; CDR3nt: TGTGCCAGCAGTGAATATTCCATGAGCCGTAAGCCCCTCCACTTT; CDR3aa: CASSEYSMSRKPLHF
j_gene: TRBJ1-2; v_gene: TRBV5-1; d_gene: NA; abundance: once; CDR3nt: TGCGCCAGCAGCTCACTGGACAGAAACCTTCAGGGCTACACCTTC; CDR3aa: CASSSLDRNLQGYTF
j_gene: TRBJ1-1; v_gene: TRBV28; d_gene: NA; abundance: NA; CDR3nt: TGTGCCAGCCATAGGGGCGTTGAAGCTTTCTTT; CDR3aa: CASHRGVEAFF
j_gene: TRBJ1-6; v_gene: TRBV5-5; d_gene: NA; abundance: NA; CDR3nt: TGTGCCAGCAGCTTTTATCGGGGGGCTCAGAATAATTCACCCCTCCACTTT; CDR3aa: CASSFYRGAQNNSPLHF
j_gene: TRBJ1-4; v_gene: TRBV7-6; d_gene: NA; abundance: NA; CDR3nt: TGTGCCAGCAGCTTAAGCCCGGGGTCACTGTTTTTT; CDR3aa: CASSLSPGSLFF
j_gene: TRBJ2-7; v_gene: TRBV25-1; d_gene: TRBD1; abundance: NA; CDR3nt: TGTGCCAGCAGTGCGCGGAAGGGGCAGGGGGCAGGGGAGCAGTACTTC; CDR3aa: CASSARKGQGAGEQYF
j_gene: TRBJ2-7; v_gene: TRBV7-9; d_gene: NA; abundance: NA; CDR3nt: TGTGCCAGCTCGTACAGCTTCTACGAGCAGTACTTC; CDR3aa: CASSYSFYEQYF
j_gene: TRBJ1-3; v_gene: TRBV5-5; d_gene: NA; abundance: NA; CDR3nt: TGTGCCAGCAGCTTGGAGGGAGGGAAAGGAAACACCATATATTTT; CDR3aa: CASSLEGGKGNTIYF
j_gene: TRBJ2-2; v_gene: TRBV13; d_gene: TRBD2; abundance: NA; CDR3nt: TGTGCCAGCAGCTTTGGTAGCGGGAGCGTGGGCACCGGGGAGCTGTTTTTT; CDR3aa: CASSFGSGSVGTGELFF
j_gene: TRBJ2-7; v_gene: TRBV7-2; d_gene: TRBD1; abundance: NA; CDR3nt: TGTGCCAGCAGCTTATTCACCCTAGCAGGGGGAGAGCAGTACTTC; CDR3aa: CASSLFTLAGGEQYF
j_gene: TRBJ1-2; v_gene: TRBV5-6; d_gene: TRBD1; abundance: NA; CDR3nt: TGTGCCAGCAGCTTGGGTTTACAGGGGGCTTTTGGCTACACCTTC; CDR3aa: CASSLGLQGAFGYTF
j_gene: TRBJ1-2; v_gene: TRBV28; d_gene: TRBD1; abundance: NA; CDR3nt: TGTGCCAGCAGTTCTACAGGGGGCTCAGTGCGGGGCTACACCTTC; CDR3aa: CASSSTGGSVRGYTF
j_gene: TRBJ1-5; v_gene: TRBV2; d_gene: TRBD1; abundance: NA; CDR3nt: TGTGCCAGCAAGGGGACAGGGGGCAATCAGCCCCAGCATTTT; CDR3aa: CASKGTGGNQPQHF
j_gene: TRBJ2-3; v_gene: TRBV18; d_gene: TRBD2; abundance: NA; CDR3nt: TGTGCCAGCTCACCACCCCGCGGGAGCAGCACAGATACGCAGTATTTT; CDR3aa: CASSPPRGSSTDTQYF
j_gene: TRBJ1-4; v_gene: TRBV21-1; d_gene: NA; abundance: NA; CDR3nt: TGTGCCAGCAGCAAACTGGAGGGGGCGATTAATGAAAAACTGTTTTTT; CDR3aa: CASSKLEGAINEKLFF
j_gene: TRBJ1-3; v_gene: TRBV21-1; d_gene: NA; abundance: NA; CDR3nt: TGTGCCAGCAGCAAGTGGGGAGGGGATGGTCTGAGAGGAAACACCATATATTTT; CDR3aa: CASSKWGGDGLRGNTIYF
j_gene: TRBJ2-2; v_gene: TRBV29-1; d_gene: NA; abundance: NA; CDR3nt: TGCAGCGTTGCCAGGAGGGGTGACGGGGAGCTGTTTTTT; CDR3aa: CSVARRGDGELFF